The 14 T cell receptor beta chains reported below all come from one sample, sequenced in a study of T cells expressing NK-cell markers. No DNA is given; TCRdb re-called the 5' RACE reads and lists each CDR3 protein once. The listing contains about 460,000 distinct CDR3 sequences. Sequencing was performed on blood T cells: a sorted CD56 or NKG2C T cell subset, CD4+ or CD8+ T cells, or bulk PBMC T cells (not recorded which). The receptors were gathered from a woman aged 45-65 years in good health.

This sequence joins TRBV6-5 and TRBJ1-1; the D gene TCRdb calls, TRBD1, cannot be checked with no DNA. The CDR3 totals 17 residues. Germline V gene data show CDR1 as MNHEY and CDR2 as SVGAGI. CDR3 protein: CASSYITGASVTTEAFF.

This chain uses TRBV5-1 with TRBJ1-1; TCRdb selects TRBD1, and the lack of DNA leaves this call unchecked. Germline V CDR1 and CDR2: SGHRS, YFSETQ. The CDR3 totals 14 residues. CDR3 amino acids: CASRRGDHGSGAFF.

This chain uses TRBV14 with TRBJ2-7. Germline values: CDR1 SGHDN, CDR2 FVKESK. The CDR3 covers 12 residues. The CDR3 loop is CASSLTLHEQYF.

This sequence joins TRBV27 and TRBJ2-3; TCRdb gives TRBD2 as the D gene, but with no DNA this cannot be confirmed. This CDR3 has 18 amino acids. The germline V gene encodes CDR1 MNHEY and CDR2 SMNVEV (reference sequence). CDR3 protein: CASSLAPLAGGRTDTQYF.

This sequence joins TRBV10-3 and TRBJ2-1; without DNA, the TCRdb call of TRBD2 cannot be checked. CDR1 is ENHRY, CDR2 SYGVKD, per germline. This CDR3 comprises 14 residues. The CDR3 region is CAITATGDLNEQFF.

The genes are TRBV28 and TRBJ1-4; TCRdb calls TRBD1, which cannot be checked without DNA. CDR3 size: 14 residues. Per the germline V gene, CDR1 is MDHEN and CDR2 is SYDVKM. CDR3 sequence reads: CASSEGTGVEKLFF.

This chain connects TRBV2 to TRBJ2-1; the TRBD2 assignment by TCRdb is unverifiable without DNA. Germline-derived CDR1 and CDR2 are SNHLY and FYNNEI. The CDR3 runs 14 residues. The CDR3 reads CANTRDWSYNEQFF.

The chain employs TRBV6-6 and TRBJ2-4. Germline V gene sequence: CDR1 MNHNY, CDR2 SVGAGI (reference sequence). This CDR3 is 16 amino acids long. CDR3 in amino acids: CASSYSVGLAKNIQYF.

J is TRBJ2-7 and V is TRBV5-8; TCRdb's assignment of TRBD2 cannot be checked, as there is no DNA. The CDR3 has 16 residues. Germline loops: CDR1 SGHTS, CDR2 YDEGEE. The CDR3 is CASSFRGAGLSYEQYF.

The CDR3 protein is CANGLRGGSEQFF. The chain links TRBV12-3 or TRBV12-4 to TRBJ2-1; TCRdb outputs TRBD2, but without DNA this stays unchecked. The CDR3 sequence is 13 residues long.

CDR3 sequence reads: CASSSYGTKSGELFF. The rearrangement links TRBV12-3 or TRBV12-4 to TRBJ2-2; TCRdb gives TRBD1 as the D gene, but with no DNA this cannot be confirmed. This CDR3 region has 15 residues.

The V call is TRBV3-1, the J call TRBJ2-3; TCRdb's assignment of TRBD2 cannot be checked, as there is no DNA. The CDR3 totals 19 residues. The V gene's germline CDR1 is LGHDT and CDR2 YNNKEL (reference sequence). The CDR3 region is CASSQDHQGLAGTTDTQYF.

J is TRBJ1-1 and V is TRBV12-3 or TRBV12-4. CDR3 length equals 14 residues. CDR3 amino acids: CASSFVGWSTEAFF.

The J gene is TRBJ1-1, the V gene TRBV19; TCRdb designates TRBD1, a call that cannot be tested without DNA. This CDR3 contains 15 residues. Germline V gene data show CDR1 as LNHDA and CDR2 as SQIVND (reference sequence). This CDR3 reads CASSVTGLVNTEAFF.